This entry lists 17 T cell receptor beta chains sequenced from one sample in a study of read filtering for tumor transcriptome and immune sequencing (dated by TCRdb to 2018 to 2021). Reads for this sample came from an Illumina HiSeq 4000. TCR libraries were constructed from approximately 390 ng RNA using the Immunoverse kit, and molecular barcoded adaptors covering alpha/delta and beta/gamma chains were employed. The public reads were run again by TCRdb, first through fastp at Q25 and then through MiXCR, and only productive beta chains were kept. Entries that share a CDR3 protein sequence are merged under the most common genes and DNA. The sample includes tens of thousands of distinct CDR3 sequences, with around 13% observed a single time. The ten largest clones add up to around a quarter of the sample. What was sequenced was a population of CD138-negative cells sorted from bone marrow. The cell subset or site label here, explained by the study, means: bone marrow mononuclear cells depleted of CD138+ plasma/myeloma cells by negative magnetic selection. All receptors come from a donor aged 40 or older with multiple myeloma.

This clonotype was seen repeatedly, ten times or more. CDR3 in DNA: TGCAGTGCTAGAAAACCCAGGGGAGTGAACGAGCAGTACTTC. Translation: CSARKPRGVNEQYF. The rearrangement links TRBV20-1 to TRBJ2-7; tentative D call: TRBD1 (6 bases). V lost 2 bases, J lost 5 bases, and 16 bases lay in between. The CDR3 is 14 amino acids. The germline gives CDR1 DFQATT, CDR2 SNEGSKA (reference sequence).

This clonotype was seen repeatedly, ten times or more. The chain combines TRBV7-2 with TRBJ2-1; D might be TRBD2 (5 bases). V was shortened by 4 bases and J by 3 bases, with 13 bases between the two germline ends. The CDR3 covers 15 residues. Germline V gives CDR1 SGHTA, CDR2 FQGNSA. CDR3 in amino acids: CASSSREGYYNEQFF. In nucleotides, the CDR3 is TGTGCCAGCAGCTCCCGCGAGGGTTACTACAATGAGCAGTTCTTC.

At least ten counts were recorded for this clonotype. The rearrangement uses TRBV28 and TRBJ2-2; 10 bases match TRBD1. Germline V gives CDR1 MDHEN, CDR2 SYDVKM. The CDR3 extends over 14 amino acids. The J segment lost 7 bases and the V segment lost 8 bases, leaving 7 bases of the junction unmatched. The CDR3 sequence: CASVTGGAGGELFF. The CDR3 DNA reads as TGTGCCAGCGTGACAGGGGGCGCGGGCGGGGAGCTGTTTTTT.

This clonotype was observed many times. The rearrangement links TRBV12-3 or TRBV12-4 to TRBJ2-5; TRBD1 is a possible D gene (6 bases). The CDR3 length is 16 residues. The ends were cut back, 5 bases at V and 1 base at J, with 17 bases in the middle. CDR3 coding DNA: TGTGCCAGCAGTAACCCGGGACAACGACTCCAAGAGACCCAGTACTTC. It translates to CASSNPGQRLQETQYF.

This clonotype was detected ten times or more. This chain connects TRBV20-1 to TRBJ2-2; D remains ambiguous. The germline V gene has CDR1 DFQATT and CDR2 SNEGSKA (reference sequence). V lost 0 bases and J lost 4, with 15 bases in between. The CDR3 extends over 16 amino acids. CDR3 region: CSARDLKTALTGELFF. The CDR3 DNA sequence: TGCAGTGCTAGAGATCTGAAAACAGCACTCACCGGGGAGCTGTTTTTT.

This clonotype showed up many times. J is TRBJ2-1 and V is TRBV28; the D gene could be TRBD1 or TRBD2 (6 bases each). The CDR3 loop spans 14 amino acids. V was clipped by 7 bases and J by 3 bases, with 13 bases between them. Germline V lookup: CDR1 MDHEN, CDR2 SYDVKM. Here the CDR3 DNA reads TGTGCCAGCACCCTCGGAGGGGGCTACAATGAGCAGTTCTTC. It yields the protein CASTLGGGYNEQFF.

The V and J genes are TRBV7-9 and TRBJ2-2; a possible D gene is TRBD1 (5 bases). There are 14 residues in the CDR3. Between the trimmed V and J ends, which lost 10 bases and 2 bases, there was a span of 14 bases. The germline V gene has CDR1 SEHNR and CDR2 FQNEAQ (reference sequence). CDR3 in DNA: TGTGCCACTACGAGCAGGGTTAACACCGGGGAGCTGTTTTTT. This sequence encodes CATTSRVNTGELFF. Variable domain in full (rest from reference TRBV7-9 and TRBJ2-2): DTGVSQNPRHKITKRGQNVTFRCDPISEHNRLYWYRQTLGQGPEFLTYFQNEAQLEKSRLLSDRFSAERPKGSFSTLEIQRTEQGDSAMYLCATTSRVNTGELFFGEGSRLTVL.

This clonotype was picked up many times. The chain recombines TRBV28 with TRBJ2-7, with 11 bases fitting TRBD2. With V trimmed by 5 bases and J by 0 bases, 9 bases remained unmatched. Germline CDR1 MDHEN, CDR2 SYDVKM. This CDR3 has 17 amino acids. The CDR3 spells CASSRASGRYSSYEQYF. The CDR3 region has the DNA TGTGCCAGCAGTAGGGCTAGCGGGAGGTATAGCTCCTACGAGCAGTACTTC. Combining the CDR3 with reference TRBV28 and TRBJ2-7 gives the whole variable domain DVKVTQSSRYLVKRTGEKVFLECVQDMDHENMFWYRQDPGLGLRLIYFSYDVKMKEKGDIPEGYSVSREKKERFSLILESASTNQTSMYLCASSRASGRYSSYEQYFGPGTRLTVT.

This clonotype turned up a few times. The chain couples TRBV3-1 to TRBJ2-3, with unresolved D. Trimming shortened V by 4 bases and J by 0 bases, and 14 bases separated the two germline ends. CDR3 length: 16 residues. Germline CDR1 is LGHDT and CDR2 is YNNKEL (reference sequence). The CDR3 nucleotides read TGTGCCAGCAGCCGAGAGAGCAGAACTAGCACAGATACGCAGTATTTT. Its translation: CASSRESRTSTDTQYF.

Only one count was recorded for this clonotype. A far more abundant clone sits one base away, making this likely a read error. The chain couples TRBV6-1 to TRBJ2-7; 7 bases line up with TRBD1. Germline V gene lookup returns CDR1 MNHNS and CDR2 SASEGT. The CDR3 sequence is 13 residues long. This CDR3 reads CTSRSGTDYEQYF. In nucleotides, the CDR3 is TGTACCAGCAGATCCGGGACAGACTACGAGCAGTACTTC.

This clonotype was detected many times. V and J are TRBV18 and TRBJ2-1; weak D call: TRBD2 (6 bases). The CDR3 loop spans 17 amino acids. The V gene lost 3 bases and the J gene lost 4 bases, with 19 bases spanning the gap. Looked up from germline, CDR1 is KGHSH and CDR2 is LQKENI. The CDR3 DNA sequence: TGTGCCAGCTCACCTAGGGGCGGGAAGGCCCATTACAATGAGCAGTTCTTC. Translating gives CASSPRGGKAHYNEQFF.

At least ten counts were recorded for this clonotype. The chain carries TRBV11-3 and TRBJ2-2, with 9 bases lining up with TRBD1. The germline CDR1 and CDR2 sequences are SGHNT and YENEEA. The J segment lost 1 base and the V segment lost 3 bases, leaving 0 bases of the junction unmatched. CDR3 length equals 15 residues. The CDR3 region has the DNA TGTGCCAGCAGCTTGGGACAGGGGAACACCGGGGAGCTGTTTTTT. Residues: CASSLGQGNTGELFF.

The J gene is TRBJ2-1, the V gene TRBV20-1, with no clear D. The CDR3 extends over 16 amino acids. Trimming pared 0 bases from V and 4 bases from J, leaving 16 bases between. The germline V gene encodes CDR1 DFQATT and CDR2 SNEGSKA (reference sequence). CDR3 in amino acids: CSARDPGVFPYNEQFF. Here the CDR3 DNA reads TGCAGTGCTAGAGATCCTGGGGTTTTCCCTTACAATGAGCAGTTCTTC.

This clonotype was found many times. V gene TRBV4-1 combines with J gene TRBJ1-5, with unresolved D. Looked up from germline, CDR1 is MGHRA and CDR2 is YSYEKL. The CDR3 runs to 15 residues. V gave up 0 bases and J gave up 4 bases, with 10 bases separating them. For the CDR3, the DNA is TGCGCCAGCAGCCAAGAAGAACAGCGTAATCAGCCCCAGCATTTT. Translating it yields CASSQEEQRNQPQHF.

To note about this clonotype: A far larger clone lies a single base away; this is likely a read error. The chain combines TRBV11-3 with TRBJ2-3; 10 bases fit TRBD2. The length of the CDR3 is 12 residues. Germline CDR1 reads SGHNT; CDR2 reads YENEEA. DNA for the CDR3: TGTGCCAGCAGCTTAGAGGCTAGCGGGAGTAGTTTT. Its protein is CASSLEASGSSF.

The table lists this clonotype with a few counts. This chain uses TRBV12-5 with TRBJ2-3, with TRBD2 matching 14 bases. The V and J ends lost 6 bases and 4 bases, in that order; junction bases with no gene match: 3. This CDR3 has 15 amino acids. Germline CDR1 LGHNT, CDR2 FRNRAP. CDR3 nucleotide sequence: TGTGCTAGTGGCCCGGGACTAGCGGGAGCAGATACGCAGTATTTT. Encoded protein: CASGPGLAGADTQYF. Based on the CDR3 plus reference TRBV12-5 and TRBJ2-3, the full variable domain is DARVTQTPRHKVTEMGQEVTMRCQPILGHNTVFWYRQTMMQGLELLAYFRNRAPLDDSGMPKDRFSAEMPDATLATLKIQPSEPRDSAVYFCASGPGLAGADTQYFGPGTRLTVL.

This clonotype was counted at least ten times. The chain joins TRBV5-1 to TRBJ1-1, with TRBD1 matching 8 bases. The germline CDR1 and CDR2 sequences are SGHRS and YFSETQ. The J segment lost 0 bases and the V segment lost 0 bases, leaving 7 bases of the junction unmatched. The CDR3 is made up of 17 amino acids. For the CDR3, the DNA is TGCGCCAGCAGCTTGGGGACAGGGCTCCTCATGAACACTGAAGCTTTCTTT. It yields the protein CASSLGTGLLMNTEAFF. Full variable domain (outside the CDR3, taken from reference TRBV5-1 and TRBJ1-1): KAGVTQTPRYLIKTRGQQVTLSCSPISGHRSVSWYQQTPGQGLQFLFEYFSETQRNKGNFPGRFSGRQFSNSRSEMNVSTLELGDSALYLCASSLGTGLLMNTEAFFGQGTRLTVV.